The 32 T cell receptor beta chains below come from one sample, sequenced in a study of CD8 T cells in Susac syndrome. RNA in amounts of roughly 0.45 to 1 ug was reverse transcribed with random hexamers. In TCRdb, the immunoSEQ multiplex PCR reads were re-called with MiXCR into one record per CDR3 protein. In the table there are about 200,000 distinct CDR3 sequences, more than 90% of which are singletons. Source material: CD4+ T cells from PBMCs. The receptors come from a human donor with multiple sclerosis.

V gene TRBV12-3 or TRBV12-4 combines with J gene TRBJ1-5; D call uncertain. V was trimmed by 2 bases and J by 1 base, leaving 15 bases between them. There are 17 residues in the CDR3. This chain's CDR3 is CASSLSPRGGSNQPQHF. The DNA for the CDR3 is TGTGCCAGCAGTTTATCCCCCCGGGGTGGGAGCAATCAGCCCCAGCATTTT.

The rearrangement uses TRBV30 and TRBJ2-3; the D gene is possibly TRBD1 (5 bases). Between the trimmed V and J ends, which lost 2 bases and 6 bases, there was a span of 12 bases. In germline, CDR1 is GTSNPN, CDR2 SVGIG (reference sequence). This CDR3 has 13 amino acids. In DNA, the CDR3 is TGTGCCTGGAGTACGGCCTACAGGGATACGCAGTATTTT. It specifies CAWSTAYRDTQYF.

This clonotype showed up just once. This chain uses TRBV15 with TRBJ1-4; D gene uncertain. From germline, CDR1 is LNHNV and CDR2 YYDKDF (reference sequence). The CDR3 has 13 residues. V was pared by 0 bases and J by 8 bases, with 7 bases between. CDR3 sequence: CATSRDPGEKLFF. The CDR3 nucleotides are TGTGCCACCAGCAGAGATCCCGGGGAAAAACTGTTTTTT.

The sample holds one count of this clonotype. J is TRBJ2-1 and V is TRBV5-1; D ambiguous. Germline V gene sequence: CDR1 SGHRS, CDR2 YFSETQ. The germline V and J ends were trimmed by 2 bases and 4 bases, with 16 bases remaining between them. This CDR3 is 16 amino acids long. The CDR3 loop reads CASSFNLGGYYNEQFF. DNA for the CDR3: TGCGCCAGCAGCTTTAATCTGGGTGGGTATTACAATGAGCAGTTCTTC.

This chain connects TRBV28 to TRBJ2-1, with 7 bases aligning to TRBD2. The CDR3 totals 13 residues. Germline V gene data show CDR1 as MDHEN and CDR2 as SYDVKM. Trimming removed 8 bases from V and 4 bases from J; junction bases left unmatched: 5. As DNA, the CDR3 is TGTGCCAGCGACCCCGGGGGGTACAATGAGCAGTTCTTC. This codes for CASDPGGYNEQFF.

Written as DNA, the CDR3 is TGTGCCAGCAGCCAGGGACTAGCGGGAGAGGAGCAGTTCTTC. Protein: CASSQGLAGEEQFF. The rearrangement joins TRBV3-1 to TRBJ2-1, with TRBD2 identical over 14 bases. This CDR3 spans 14 amino acids. V shed 3 bases and J 10 bases; nucleotides not matched to a gene: 2. Per germline, CDR1 LGHDT and CDR2 YNNKEL (reference sequence).

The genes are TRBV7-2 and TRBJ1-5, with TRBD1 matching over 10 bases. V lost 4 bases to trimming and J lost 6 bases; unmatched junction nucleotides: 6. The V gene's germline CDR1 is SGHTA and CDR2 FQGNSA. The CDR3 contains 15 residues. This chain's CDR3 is CASSSDRGHIQPQHF. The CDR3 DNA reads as TGTGCCAGCAGCTCCGACAGGGGGCATATTCAGCCCCAGCATTTT.

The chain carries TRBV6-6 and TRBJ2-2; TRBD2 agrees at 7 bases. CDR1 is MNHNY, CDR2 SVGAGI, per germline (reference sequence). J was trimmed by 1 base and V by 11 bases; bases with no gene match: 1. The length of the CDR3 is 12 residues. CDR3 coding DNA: TGTGCCGGGGGGGAGAACACCGGGGAGCTGTTTTTT. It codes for CAGGENTGELFF.

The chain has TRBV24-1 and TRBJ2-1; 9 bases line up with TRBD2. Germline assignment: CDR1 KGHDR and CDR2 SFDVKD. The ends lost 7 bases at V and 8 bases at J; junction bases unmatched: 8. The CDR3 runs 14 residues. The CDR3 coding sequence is TGTGCCACCAGGGGGGTATTAGCGGGAGATGAGCAGTTCTTC. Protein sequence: CATRGVLAGDEQFF.

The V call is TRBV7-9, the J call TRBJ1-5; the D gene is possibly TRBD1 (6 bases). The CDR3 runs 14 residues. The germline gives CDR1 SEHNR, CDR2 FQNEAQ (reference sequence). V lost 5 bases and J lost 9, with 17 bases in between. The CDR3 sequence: CASSEVGAQRPQHF. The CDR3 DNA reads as TGTGCCAGCAGCGAGGTGGGGGCCCAACGGCCCCAGCATTTT.

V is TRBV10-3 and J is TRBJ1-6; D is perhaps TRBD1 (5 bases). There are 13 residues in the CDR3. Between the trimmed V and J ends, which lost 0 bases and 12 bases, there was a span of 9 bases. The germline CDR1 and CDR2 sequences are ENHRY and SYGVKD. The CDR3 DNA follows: TGTGCCATCAGTGAGTCGGGAGGGGAACCCCTCCACTTT. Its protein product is CAISESGGEPLHF.

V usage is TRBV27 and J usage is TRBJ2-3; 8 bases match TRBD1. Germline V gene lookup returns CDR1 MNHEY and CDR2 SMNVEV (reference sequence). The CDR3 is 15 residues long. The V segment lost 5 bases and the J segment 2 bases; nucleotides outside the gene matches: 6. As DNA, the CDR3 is TGTGCCAGCAGTAGAGACAGGGGAGACACAGATACGCAGTATTTT. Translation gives CASSRDRGDTDTQYF.

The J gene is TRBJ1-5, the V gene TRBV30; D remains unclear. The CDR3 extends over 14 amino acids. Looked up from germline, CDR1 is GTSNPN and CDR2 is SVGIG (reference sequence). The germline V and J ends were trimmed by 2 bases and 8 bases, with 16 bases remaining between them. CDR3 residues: CAWSTRVRPEPQHF. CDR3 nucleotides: TGTGCCTGGAGTACCCGGGTTCGCCCTGAGCCCCAGCATTTT.

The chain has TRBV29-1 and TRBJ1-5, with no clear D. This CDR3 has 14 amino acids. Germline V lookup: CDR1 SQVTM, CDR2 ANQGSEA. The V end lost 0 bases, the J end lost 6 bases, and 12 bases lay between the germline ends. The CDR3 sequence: CSVEESGVGQPQHF. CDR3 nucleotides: TGCAGCGTTGAAGAGTCCGGGGTTGGTCAGCCCCAGCATTTT.

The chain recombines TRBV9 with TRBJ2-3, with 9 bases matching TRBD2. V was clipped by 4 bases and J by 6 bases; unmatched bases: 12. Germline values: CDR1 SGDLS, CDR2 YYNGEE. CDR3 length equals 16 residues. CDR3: CASSFPGTSPMDTQYF. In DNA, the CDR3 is TGTGCCAGCAGCTTTCCCGGGACTAGCCCCATGGATACGCAGTATTTT.

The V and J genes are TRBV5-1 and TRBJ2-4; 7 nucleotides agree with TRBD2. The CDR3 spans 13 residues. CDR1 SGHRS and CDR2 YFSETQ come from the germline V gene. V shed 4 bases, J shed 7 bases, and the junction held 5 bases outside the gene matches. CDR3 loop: CASSPREGNIQYF. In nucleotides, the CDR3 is TGCGCCAGCAGCCCGAGGGAGGGGAACATTCAGTACTTC.

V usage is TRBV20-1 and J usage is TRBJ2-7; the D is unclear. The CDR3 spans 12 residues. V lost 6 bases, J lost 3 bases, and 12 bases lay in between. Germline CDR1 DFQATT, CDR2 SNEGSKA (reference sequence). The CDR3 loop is CSALRPGYEQYF. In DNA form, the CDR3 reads TGCAGTGCACTTCGACCCGGCTACGAGCAGTACTTC.

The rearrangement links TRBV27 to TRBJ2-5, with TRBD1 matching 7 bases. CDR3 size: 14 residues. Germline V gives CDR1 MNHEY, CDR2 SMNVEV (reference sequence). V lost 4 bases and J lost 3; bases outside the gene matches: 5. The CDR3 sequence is CASSSPGQKETQYF. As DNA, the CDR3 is TGTGCCAGCAGTTCCCCGGGACAGAAAGAGACCCAGTACTTC.

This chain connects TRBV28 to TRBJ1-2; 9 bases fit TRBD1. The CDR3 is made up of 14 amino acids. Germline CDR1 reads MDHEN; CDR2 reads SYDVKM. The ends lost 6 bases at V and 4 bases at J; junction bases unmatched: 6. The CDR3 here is CASSQGQGSYGYTF. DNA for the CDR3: TGTGCCAGCAGCCAGGGACAGGGAAGCTATGGCTACACCTTC.

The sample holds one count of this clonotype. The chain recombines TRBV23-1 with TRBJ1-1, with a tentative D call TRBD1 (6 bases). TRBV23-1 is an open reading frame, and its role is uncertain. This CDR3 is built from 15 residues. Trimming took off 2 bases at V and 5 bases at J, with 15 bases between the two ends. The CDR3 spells CASSQGRGFRTEAFF. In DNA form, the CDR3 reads TGCGCCAGCAGTCAAGGCAGGGGCTTTAGGACTGAAGCTTTCTTT.

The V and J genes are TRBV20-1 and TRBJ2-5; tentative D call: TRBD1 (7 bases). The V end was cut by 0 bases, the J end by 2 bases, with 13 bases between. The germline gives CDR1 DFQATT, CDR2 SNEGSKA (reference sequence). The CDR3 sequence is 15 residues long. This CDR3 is CSARDGGTAQETQYF. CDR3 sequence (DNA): TGCAGTGCTAGAGATGGCGGGACAGCTCAAGAGACCCAGTACTTC.

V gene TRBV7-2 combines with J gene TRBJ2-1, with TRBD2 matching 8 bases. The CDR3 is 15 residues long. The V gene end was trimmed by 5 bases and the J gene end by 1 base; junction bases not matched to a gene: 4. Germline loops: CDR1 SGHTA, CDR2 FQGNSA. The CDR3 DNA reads TGTGCCAGCAGCGGTAGCGGGATGTCCTACAATGAGCAGTTCTTC. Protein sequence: CASSGSGMSYNEQFF.

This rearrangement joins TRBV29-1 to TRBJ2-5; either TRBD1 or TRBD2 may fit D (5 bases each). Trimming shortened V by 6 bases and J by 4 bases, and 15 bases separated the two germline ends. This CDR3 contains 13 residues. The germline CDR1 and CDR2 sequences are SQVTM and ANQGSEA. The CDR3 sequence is CSVHARGAETQYF. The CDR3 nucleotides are TGCAGCGTACATGCCCGAGGGGCAGAGACCCAGTACTTC. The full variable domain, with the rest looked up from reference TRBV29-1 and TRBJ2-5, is SAVISQKPSRDICQRGTSLTIQCQVDSQVTMMFWYRQQPGQSLTLIATANQGSEATYESGFVIDKFPISRPNLTFSTLTVSNMSPEDSSIYLCSVHARGAETQYFGPGTRLLVL.

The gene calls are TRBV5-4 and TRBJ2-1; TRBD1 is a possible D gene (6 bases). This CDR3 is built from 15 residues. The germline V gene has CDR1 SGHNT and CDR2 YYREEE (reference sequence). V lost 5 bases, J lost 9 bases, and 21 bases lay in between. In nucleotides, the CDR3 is TGTGCCAGCAGTCAGCCTGGGGGCGTTCGGTTTGAGCAGTTCTTC. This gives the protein CASSQPGGVRFEQFF.

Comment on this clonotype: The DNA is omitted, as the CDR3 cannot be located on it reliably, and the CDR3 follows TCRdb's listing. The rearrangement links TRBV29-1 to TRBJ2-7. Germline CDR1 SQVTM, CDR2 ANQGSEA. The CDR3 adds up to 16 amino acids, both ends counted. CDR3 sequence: CSVVFLWTASSYEQYF.

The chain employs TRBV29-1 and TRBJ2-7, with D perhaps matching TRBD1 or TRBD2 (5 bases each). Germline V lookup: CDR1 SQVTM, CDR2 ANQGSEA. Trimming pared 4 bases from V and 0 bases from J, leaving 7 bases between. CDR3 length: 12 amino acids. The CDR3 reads CSVAGTSYEQYF. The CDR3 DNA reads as TGCAGCGTTGCGGGGACCTCCTACGAGCAGTACTTC.

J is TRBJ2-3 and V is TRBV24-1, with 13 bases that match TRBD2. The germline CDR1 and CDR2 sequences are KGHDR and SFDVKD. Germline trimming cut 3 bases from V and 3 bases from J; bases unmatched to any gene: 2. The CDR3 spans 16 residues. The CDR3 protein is CATSDTTSGGTDTQYF. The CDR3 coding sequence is TGTGCCACCAGTGATACGACTAGCGGGGGGACAGATACGCAGTATTTT.

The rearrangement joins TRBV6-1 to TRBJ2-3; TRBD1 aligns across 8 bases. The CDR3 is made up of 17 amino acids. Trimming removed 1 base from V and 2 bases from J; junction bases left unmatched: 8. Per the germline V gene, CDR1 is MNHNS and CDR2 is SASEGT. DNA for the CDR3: TGTGCCAGCAGTGAAGTGGCTCCGGGACAGGACACAGATACGCAGTATTTT. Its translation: CASSEVAPGQDTDTQYF.

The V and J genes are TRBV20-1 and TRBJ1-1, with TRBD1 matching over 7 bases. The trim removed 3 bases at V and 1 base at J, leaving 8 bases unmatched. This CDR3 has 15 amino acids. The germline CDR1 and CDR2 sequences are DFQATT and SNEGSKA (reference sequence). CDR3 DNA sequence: TGCAGTGCTAGTGGTCCCGGGACAGAGAACACTGAAGCTTTCTTT. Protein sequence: CSASGPGTENTEAFF.

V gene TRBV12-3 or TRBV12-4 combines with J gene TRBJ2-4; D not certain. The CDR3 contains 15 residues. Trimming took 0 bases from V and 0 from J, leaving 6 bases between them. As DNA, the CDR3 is TGTGCCAGCAGTTTAGCGACTCGAGCCAAAAACATTCAGTACTTC. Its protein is CASSLATRAKNIQYF.

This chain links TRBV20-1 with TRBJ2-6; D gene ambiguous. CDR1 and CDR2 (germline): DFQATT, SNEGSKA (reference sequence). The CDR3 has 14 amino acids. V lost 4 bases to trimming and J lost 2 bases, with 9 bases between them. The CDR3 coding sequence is TGCAGTGCTAAGGAGTCCCCTGGGGCCAACGTCCTGACTTTC. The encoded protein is CSAKESPGANVLTF.

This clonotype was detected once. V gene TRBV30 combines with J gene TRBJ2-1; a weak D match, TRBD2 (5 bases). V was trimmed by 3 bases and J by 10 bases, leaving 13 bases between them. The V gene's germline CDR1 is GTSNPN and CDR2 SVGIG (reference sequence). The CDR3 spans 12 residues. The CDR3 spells CAWSPQAVEQFF. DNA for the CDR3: TGTGCCTGGAGCCCTCAAGCGGTCGAGCAGTTCTTC.